This TCR beta chain is from a study of T cell repertoires in cytomegalovirus infection. Looking at the study overall: From public TCR beta signatures came an indication of both CMV infection and matching HLA type.

TCRdb re-analysed the reads in MiXCR, keeping a single row per CDR3 protein. The data contain about 140,000 distinct CDR3 sequences, about 6% of them singletons. General study results and limits: CMV carriers with the relevant HLA were identified by cumulative public TCR beta family frequency. The ex vivo response was dominated by HLA-C-restricted CMV-specific TCR beta clonotypes.

This clonotype has ten or more counts. Its antigen is unidentified. Germline CDR1 is SGHTA and CDR2 is FQGTGA. J lost 13 bases, V lost 5 bases, and 13 bases had no gene match. This CDR3 has 13 residues. What was sequenced was PBMCs. V gene TRBV7-3 combines with J gene TRBJ2-5; the match to TRBD2 covers 7 bases. The TCR was taken from a human donor in good health (CMV status not recorded). Some clones in this sample may be carry-over from other donors' samples. DNA of the CDR3: TGTGCCAGCAGCCCTGGACTAGATTTAGTTCGGTACTTC. It translates to CASSPGLDLVRYF.